This T cell receptor beta chain derives from a study of blood T cells in healthy people across ages. Study-wide points: Age showed a roughly linear inverse relationship with TCR beta diversity per million T cells.

Concerning this clonotype itself: Its specificity is not known.

Then a second PCR, running roughly 7 to 11 cycles, was carried out with a sample-barcoded 5' primer and a J-beta primer mix. A minimum of 3 million CDR3-containing paired-end reads was obtained for each sample. TCRdb re-analysed the 5' RACE reads in MiXCR, keeping a single row per CDR3 protein. The sample has around 1.1 million distinct CDR3 sequences; 35% to 40% are singletons. Trimming pared 1 base from V and 4 bases from J, leaving 7 bases between. The CDR3 spans 13 residues. Sequenced: blood. The clonotype was recovered from a man aged 18 to 29 in good health. The chain joins TRBV12-3 or TRBV12-4 to TRBJ1-2; no clear D gene. For the CDR3, the DNA is TGTGCCAGCAGTTTAGTAAACAGCTATGGCTACACCTTC. Protein product: CASSLVNSYGYTF.